The subject of this entry is one T cell receptor beta chain. The data were taken from a study of blood T cell repertoires in COVID-19. At the level of the study: Collection of acute and convalescent COVID-19 samples took place in the United States, Italy and Spain.

This CDR3 is 15 amino acids long. V gave up 2 bases and J gave up 1 base; unmatched junction bases: 4. Germline CDR1 SGHNT, CDR2 YYREEE (reference sequence). Per the study methods: Amplification of reference gene primers was used by the study to estimate nucleated cell counts. Measured with immunoSEQ multiplex PCR; TCRdb has only the in-frame clones, and not every one. The D gene and trimming were derived from the DNA, and the V and J assignments and clone size from that table. The repertoire holds tens of thousands of clones, with roughly nine tenths as singletons. The sequence was collected from a human donor in a cohort sampled during active COVID-19. Source material: peripheral blood. This chain uses TRBV5-4 with TRBJ2-5; 8 bases align to TRBD2. CDR3 residues: CASSFRLAGQETQYF. The CDR3, as DNA: TGTGCCAGCAGCTTCCGGCTAGCGGGCCAAGAGACCCAGTACTTC.